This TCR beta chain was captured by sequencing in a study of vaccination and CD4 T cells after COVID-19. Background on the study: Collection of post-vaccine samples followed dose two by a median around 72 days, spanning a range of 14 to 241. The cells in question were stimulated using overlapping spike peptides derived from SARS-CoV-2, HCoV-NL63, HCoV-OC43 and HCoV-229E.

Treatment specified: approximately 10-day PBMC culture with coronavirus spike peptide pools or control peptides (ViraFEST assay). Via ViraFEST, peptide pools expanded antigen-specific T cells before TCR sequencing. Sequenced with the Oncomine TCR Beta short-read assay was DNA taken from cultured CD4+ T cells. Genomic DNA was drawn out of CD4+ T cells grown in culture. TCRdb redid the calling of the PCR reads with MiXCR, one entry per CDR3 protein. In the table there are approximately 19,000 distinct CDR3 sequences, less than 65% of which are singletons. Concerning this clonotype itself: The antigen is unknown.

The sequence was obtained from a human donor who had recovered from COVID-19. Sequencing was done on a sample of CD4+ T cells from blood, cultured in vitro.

The CDR3 sequence: CASRLYGQGGNTEAFF. CDR3 DNA: TGTGCCAGTAGACTCTACGGACAGGGAGGGAACACTGAAGCTTTCTTT. The chain joins TRBV19 to TRBJ1-1; TRBD1 matches 8 bases. Germline V gene lookup returns CDR1 LNHDA and CDR2 SQIVND (reference sequence). The CDR3 spans 16 residues. Losses at the gene ends were 6 bases for V and 1 base for J; bases not matched to a gene: 10.